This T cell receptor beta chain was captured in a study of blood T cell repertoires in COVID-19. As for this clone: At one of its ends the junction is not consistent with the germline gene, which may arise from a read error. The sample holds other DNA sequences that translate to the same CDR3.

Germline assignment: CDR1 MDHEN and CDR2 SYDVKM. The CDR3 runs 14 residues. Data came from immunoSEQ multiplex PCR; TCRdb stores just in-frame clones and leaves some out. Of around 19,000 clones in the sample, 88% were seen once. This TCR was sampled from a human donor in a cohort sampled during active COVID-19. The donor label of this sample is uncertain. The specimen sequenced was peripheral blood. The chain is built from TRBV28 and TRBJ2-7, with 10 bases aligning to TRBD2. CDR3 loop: CASRPGLASYEQYF. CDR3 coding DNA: TGTGCCAGCAGACCGGGACTAGCGTCGTACGAGCAGTATTTC.